The clone carrying this TCR beta chain was seen a few times. What it binds is not known. These data belong to a study of T cell repertoires in cytomegalovirus infection. Study-level points and caveats: CMV-specific TCR beta clonotypes restricted by HLA-C were the ones dominating the ex vivo response. Cumulative frequency of public TCR beta families picked out carriers of CMV plus the relevant HLA.

TCRdb called the reads again in MiXCR, with one record for every CDR3 protein. The sample records 100,000 to 150,000 distinct CDR3 sequences, more than 20% being singletons. This receptor was obtained from a human donor in good health (CMV status not recorded). Some clones in this sample may be carry-over from other donors' samples. Sequenced input: PBMCs, sequenced either directly or after in vitro stimulation (not recorded which).

The CDR3 is CASSSTWTGQGYGYTF. The CDR3 nucleotides read TGTGCCAGCAGCTCAACCTGGACAGGGCAGGGCTATGGCTACACCTTC. The chain has TRBV7-8 and TRBJ1-2; 8 bases map to TRBD1. Germline V lookup: CDR1 SGHVS, CDR2 FQNEAQ. The J segment lost 4 bases and the V segment lost 4 bases, leaving 11 bases of the junction unmatched. The CDR3 sequence is 16 residues long.